The source of this TCR beta chain is a study of immune evolution from preneoplasia to lung adenocarcinoma. This clone appeared a few times. The table came from immunoSEQ multiplex PCR; TCRdb's copy has only in-frame clones and leaves some out. Here the sample spans just over 7,000 clones, under 85% being singletons. The CDR3 is 14 residues long. Trimming at V came to 7 bases and at J to 2 bases, leaving 4 bases not matched to a gene. Germline lookup yields CDR1 LGHNA and CDR2 YNFKEQ. This receptor was identified in a person aged 65-85 years with lung adenocarcinoma. The rearrangement links TRBV4-2 to TRBJ2-2; TRBD1 matches at 7 bases. What was sequenced was FFPE adjacent normal lung tissue. The CDR3 DNA is TGTGCCAGCACGGGACAGACAAACACCGGGGAGCTGTTTTTT. Protein sequence: CASTGQTNTGELFF.